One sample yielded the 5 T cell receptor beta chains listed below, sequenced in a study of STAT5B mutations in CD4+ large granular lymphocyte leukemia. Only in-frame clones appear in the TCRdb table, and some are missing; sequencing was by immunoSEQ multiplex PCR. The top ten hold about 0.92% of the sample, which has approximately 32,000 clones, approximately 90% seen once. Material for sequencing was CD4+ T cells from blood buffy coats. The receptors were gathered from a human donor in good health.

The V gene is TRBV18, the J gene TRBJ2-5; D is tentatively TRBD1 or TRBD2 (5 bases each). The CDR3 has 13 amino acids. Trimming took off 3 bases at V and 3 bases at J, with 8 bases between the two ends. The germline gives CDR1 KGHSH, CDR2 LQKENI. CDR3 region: CASSPGTKETQYF. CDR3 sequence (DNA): TGTGCCAGCTCACCGGGGACGAAAGAGACCCAGTACTTC.

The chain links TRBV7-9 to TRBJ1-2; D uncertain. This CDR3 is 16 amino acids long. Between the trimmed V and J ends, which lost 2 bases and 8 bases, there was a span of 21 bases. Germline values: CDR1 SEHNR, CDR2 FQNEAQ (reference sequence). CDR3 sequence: CASSLLSEGGYRGYTF. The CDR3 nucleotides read TGTGCCAGCAGCTTACTTTCCGAAGGTGGCTATCGAGGCTACACCTTC.

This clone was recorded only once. CDR3 DNA sequence: TGTGCCAGCAGTTACTCGCTATATGGCTACACCTTC. Amino acids: CASSYSLYGYTF. The V gene is TRBV6-6, the J gene TRBJ1-2; D is unresolved. The length of the CDR3 is 12 residues. The V gene's germline CDR1 is MNHNY and CDR2 SVGAGI (reference sequence). Trimming shortened V by 0 bases and J by 5 bases, and 4 bases separated the two germline ends.

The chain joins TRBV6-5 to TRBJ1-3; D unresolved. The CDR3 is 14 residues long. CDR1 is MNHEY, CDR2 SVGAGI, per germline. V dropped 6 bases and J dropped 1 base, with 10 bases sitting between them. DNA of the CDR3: TGTGCCAGCAGACGCCCTGGGTCTGGAAACACCATATATTTT. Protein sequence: CASRRPGSGNTIYF.

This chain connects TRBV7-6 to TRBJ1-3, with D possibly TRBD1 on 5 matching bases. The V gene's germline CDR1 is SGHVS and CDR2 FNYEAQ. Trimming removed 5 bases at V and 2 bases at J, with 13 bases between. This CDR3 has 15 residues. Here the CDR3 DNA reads TGTGCCAGCAGCCAGGGTGGAACGGCTGGAAACACCATATATTTT. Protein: CASSQGGTAGNTIYF.